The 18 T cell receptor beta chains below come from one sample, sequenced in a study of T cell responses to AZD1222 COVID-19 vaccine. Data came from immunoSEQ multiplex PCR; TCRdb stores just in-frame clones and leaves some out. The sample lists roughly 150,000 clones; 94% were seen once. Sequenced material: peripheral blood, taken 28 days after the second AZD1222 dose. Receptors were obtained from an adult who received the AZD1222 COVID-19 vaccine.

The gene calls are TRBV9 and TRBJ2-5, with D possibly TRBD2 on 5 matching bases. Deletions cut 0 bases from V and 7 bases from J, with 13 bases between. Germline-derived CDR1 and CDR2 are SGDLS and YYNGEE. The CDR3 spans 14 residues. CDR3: CASSVEVGEATQYF. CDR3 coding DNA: TGTGCCAGCAGCGTAGAGGTCGGGGAAGCGACCCAGTACTTC.

The CDR3 DNA reads TGCGCCAGCAGAACAGGCACGCAGTATTTT. Translation: CASRTGTQYF. The chain links TRBV10-1 to TRBJ2-3, with D possibly matching TRBD1 (5 bases). Trimming took off 6 bases at V and 9 bases at J, with 7 bases between the two ends. Germline CDR1 WNHNN, CDR2 SYGVQD (reference sequence). CDR3 size: 10 residues.

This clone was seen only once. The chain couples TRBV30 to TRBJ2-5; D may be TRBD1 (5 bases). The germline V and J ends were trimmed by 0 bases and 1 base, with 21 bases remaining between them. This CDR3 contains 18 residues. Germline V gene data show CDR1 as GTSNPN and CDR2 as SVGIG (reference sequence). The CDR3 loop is CAWSVPPRVWGIQETQYF. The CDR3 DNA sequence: TGTGCCTGGAGTGTACCACCCCGGGTATGGGGCATCCAAGAGACCCAGTACTTC.

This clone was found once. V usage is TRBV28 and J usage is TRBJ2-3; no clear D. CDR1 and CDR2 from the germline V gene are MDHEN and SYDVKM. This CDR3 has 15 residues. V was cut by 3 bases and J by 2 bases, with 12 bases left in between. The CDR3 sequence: CASSFGQLNTDTQYF. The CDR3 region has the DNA TGTGCCAGCAGTTTCGGGCAGCTTAACACAGATACGCAGTATTTT.

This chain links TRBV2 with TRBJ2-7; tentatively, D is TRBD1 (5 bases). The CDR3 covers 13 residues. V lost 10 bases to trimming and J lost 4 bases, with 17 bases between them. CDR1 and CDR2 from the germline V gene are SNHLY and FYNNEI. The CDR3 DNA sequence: TGTGCCATCACACCAGGGATAGGGTACGAGCAGTACTTC. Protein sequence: CAITPGIGYEQYF. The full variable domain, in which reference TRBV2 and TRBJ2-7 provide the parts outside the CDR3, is EPEVTQTPSHQVTQMGQEVILRCVPISNHLYFYWYRQILGQKVEFLVSFYNNEISEKSEIFDDQFSVERPDGSNFTLKIRSTKLEDSAMYFCAITPGIGYEQYFGPGTRLTVT.

The CDR3 sequence is CASSQDEKLAGGPDTQYF. CDR3 bases: TGCGCCAGCAGCCAAGATGAGAAACTAGCGGGAGGACCAGATACGCAGTATTTT. J is TRBJ2-3 and V is TRBV4-1; 12 nucleotides match TRBD2. The CDR3 sequence is 18 residues long. With 0 bases clipped from V and 4 bases from J, the junction kept 8 bases outside the gene matches. CDR1 is MGHRA and CDR2 is YSYEKL in the germline V gene.

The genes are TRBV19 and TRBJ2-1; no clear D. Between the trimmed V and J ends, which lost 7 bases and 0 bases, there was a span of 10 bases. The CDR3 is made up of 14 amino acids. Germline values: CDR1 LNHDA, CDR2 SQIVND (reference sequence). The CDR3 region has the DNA TGTGCCAGTACCCGGGCCAGCTCCTACAATGAGCAGTTCTTC. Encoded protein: CASTRASSYNEQFF.

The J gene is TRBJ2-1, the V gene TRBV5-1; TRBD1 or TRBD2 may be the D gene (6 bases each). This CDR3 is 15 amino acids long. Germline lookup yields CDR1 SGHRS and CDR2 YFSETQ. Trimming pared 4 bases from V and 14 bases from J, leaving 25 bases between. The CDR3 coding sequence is TGCGCCAGCAGCCCAAGGGGGGCTAGTTTGGGCGGAAAGTTCTTC. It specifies CASSPRGASLGGKFF. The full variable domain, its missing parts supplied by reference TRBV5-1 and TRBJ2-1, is KAGVTQTPRYLIKTRGQQVTLSCSPISGHRSVSWYQQTPGQGLQFLFEYFSETQRNKGNFPGRFSGRQFSNSRSEMNVSTLELGDSALYLCASSPRGASLGGKFFGPGTRLTVL.

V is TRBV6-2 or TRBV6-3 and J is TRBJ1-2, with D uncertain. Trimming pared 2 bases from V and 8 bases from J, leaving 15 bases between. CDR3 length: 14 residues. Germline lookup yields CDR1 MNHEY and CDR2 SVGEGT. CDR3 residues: CASSYLTGERGYTF. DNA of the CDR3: TGTGCCAGCAGTTACCTGACCGGAGAGAGGGGCTACACCTTC.

CDR3 in amino acids: CASSTYGGTTQYF. CDR3 DNA: TGTGCCAGCAGCACCTATGGCGGGACCACGCAGTACTTC. J is TRBJ2-7 and V is TRBV5-4, with a weak D call TRBD2 (6 bases). The CDR3 totals 13 residues. Germline assignment: CDR1 SGHNT and CDR2 YYREEE (reference sequence). Deletions cut 4 bases from V and 9 bases from J, with 17 bases between.

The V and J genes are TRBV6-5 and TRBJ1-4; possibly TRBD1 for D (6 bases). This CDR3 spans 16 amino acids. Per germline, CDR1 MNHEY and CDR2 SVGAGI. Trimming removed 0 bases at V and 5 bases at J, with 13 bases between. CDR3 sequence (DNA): TGTGCCAGCAGTTACTCTTCGGGGAGGGGGAATGAAAAACTGTTTTTT. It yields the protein CASSYSSGRGNEKLFF.

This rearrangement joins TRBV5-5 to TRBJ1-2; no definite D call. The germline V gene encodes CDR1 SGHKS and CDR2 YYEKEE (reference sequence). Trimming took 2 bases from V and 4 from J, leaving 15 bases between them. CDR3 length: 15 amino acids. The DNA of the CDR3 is TGTGCCAGCAGCTTAGACCCTTTGATGGGCTATGGCTACACCTTC. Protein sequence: CASSLDPLMGYGYTF.

CDR3 protein: CASSLAGAVSYEQYF. In DNA form, the CDR3 reads TGTGCCAGCAGTTTGGCAGGGGCCGTCTCCTACGAGCAGTACTTC. The chain is built from TRBV28 and TRBJ2-7, with a tentative D call TRBD1 (6 bases). Trimming took off 3 bases at V and 0 bases at J, with 12 bases between the two ends. CDR1 is MDHEN and CDR2 is SYDVKM in the germline V gene. The CDR3 spans 15 residues.

CDR3 amino acids: CASSQGVIGTTQNTEAFF. For the CDR3, the DNA is TGTGCCAGCAGCCAAGGCGTAATTGGGACAACACAGAACACTGAAGCTTTCTTT. This sequence joins TRBV3-1 (or the pseudogene TRBV3-2) and TRBJ1-1, with D possibly being TRBD1 (6 bases). CDR3 length: 18 amino acids. V was clipped by 1 base and J by 1 base, with 19 bases between them. CDR1 is LGHDT, CDR2 YNNKEL, per germline (reference sequence).

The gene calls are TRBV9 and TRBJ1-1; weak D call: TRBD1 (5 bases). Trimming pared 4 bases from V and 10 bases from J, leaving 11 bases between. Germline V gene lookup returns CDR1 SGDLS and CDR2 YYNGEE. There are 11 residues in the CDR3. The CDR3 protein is CASSRGMGAFF. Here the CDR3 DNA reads TGTGCCAGCAGCAGGGGAATGGGAGCTTTCTTT.

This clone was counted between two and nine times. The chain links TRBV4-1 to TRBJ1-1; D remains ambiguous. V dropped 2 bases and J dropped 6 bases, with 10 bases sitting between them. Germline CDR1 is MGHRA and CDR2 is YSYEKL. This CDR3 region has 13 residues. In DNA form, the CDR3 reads TGCGCCAGCAGCCAATCCGTGGAAGCTGAAGCTTTCTTT. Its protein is CASSQSVEAEAFF.

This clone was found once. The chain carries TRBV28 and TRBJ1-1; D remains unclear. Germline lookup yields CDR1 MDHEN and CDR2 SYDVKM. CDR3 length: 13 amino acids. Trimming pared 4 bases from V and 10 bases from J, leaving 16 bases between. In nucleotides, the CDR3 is TGTGCCAGCAGTTCTTCCAGGAGGCGAGGAGCTTTCTTT. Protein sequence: CASSSSRRRGAFF.

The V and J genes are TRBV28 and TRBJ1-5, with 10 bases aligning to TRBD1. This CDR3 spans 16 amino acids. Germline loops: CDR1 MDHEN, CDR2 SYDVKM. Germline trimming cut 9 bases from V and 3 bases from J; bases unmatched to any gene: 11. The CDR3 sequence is CASRDRGPKHNQPQHF. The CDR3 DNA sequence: TGTGCCAGTCGGGACAGGGGCCCAAAGCACAATCAGCCCCAGCATTTT.